Listed below are T cell receptor beta chains from one sample, sequenced in a study of cytomegalovirus exposure and HLA in healthy donors. Here immunoSEQ multiplex PCR was the method, and the copy in TCRdb shows in-frame clones only, minus some. The sample records around 100,000 clones, around 76% being singletons. Sequencing was performed on PBMCs. The receptors were gathered from a woman aged 55-70 years in good health and CMV-seropositive. Each CDR3 is given with its conserved first and last residue. The order of the fields is V gene, D gene, J gene, clone size, CDR3 protein, CDR3 DNA. The D gene is left open where the match is weak. Only some rows state a clone size, as once, few, many or a class for expanded clones.

>TRBV5-1|-|TRBJ2-6|-
CASSLYGLSSGANVLTF
TGCGCCAGCAGCTTGTACGGTTTGAGCTCTGGGGCCAACGTCCTGACTTTC
>TRBV28|-|TRBJ1-1|-
CASSLIARHAFF
TGTGCCAGCAGTTTAATAGCGCGACATGCTTTCTTT
>TRBV10-3|-|TRBJ1-1|-
CAISTQGPNTEAFF
TGTGCCATCAGTACACAGGGCCCGAACACTGAAGCTTTCTTT
>TRBV9|TRBD1|TRBJ1-2|-
CASSVAPGGSYGYTF
TGTGCCAGCAGCGTAGCTCCAGGGGGAAGCTATGGCTACACCTTC
>TRBV7-8|TRBD1|TRBJ1-1|-
CASSKGQVNTEAFF
TGTGCCAGCAGCAAAGGACAGGTGAACACTGAAGCTTTCTTT
>TRBV19|-|TRBJ2-2|-
CATRPGRTGELFF
TGTGCCACGAGACCGGGGAGAACCGGGGAGCTGTTTTTT
>TRBV7-9|TRBD2|TRBJ2-7|medium-sized
CASSSGLAGVVLFF
TGTGCCAGCAGCTCGGGACTAGCGGGAGTGGTCCTTTTCTTC
>TRBV5-6|TRBD2|TRBJ2-7|-
CASSWAGGPSYEQYF
TGTGCCAGCAGCTGGGCGGGAGGGCCCTCCTACGAGCAGTACTTC
>TRBV29-1|TRBD2|TRBJ2-7|once
CSVEGLAGDYEQYF
TGCAGCGTAGAGGGACTAGCGGGAGACTACGAGCAGTACTTC
>TRBV19|-|TRBJ1-2|once
CASNGGVDYGYTF
TGTGCCAGTAATGGCGGAGTAGACTATGGCTACACCTTC
>TRBV28|-|TRBJ1-2|-
CASSIRQEFYGYTF
TGTGCCAGCAGTATTCGACAGGAGTTCTATGGCTACACCTTC
>TRBV6-1|-|TRBJ1-2|-
CASSSRALAGYTF
TGTGCCAGCAGTTCCCGGGCTCTAGCTGGCTACACCTTC
>TRBV5-1|TRBD1|TRBJ2-1|-
CASRPKGAAYNEQFF
TGCGCCAGCAGACCTAAGGGGGCGGCCTACAATGAGCAGTTCTTC
>TRBV5-1|TRBD2|TRBJ2-7|-
CASSDPSGVYEQYF
TGCGCCAGCAGTGACCCTAGCGGAGTCTACGAGCAGTACTTC
>TRBV14|-|TRBJ1-5|-
CASSQAGGPQHF
TGTGCCAGCAGCCAAGCGGGGGGCCCCCAGCATTTT
>TRBV19|-|TRBJ1-2|-
CASSMGGSRRSYTF
TGTGCCAGTAGTATGGGAGGGTCGCGAAGGAGCTACACCTTC
>TRBV4-2|-|TRBJ2-2|-
CASKNTPNTGELFF
TGTGCCAGCAAAAACACCCCGAACACCGGGGAGCTGTTTTTT
>TRBV7-9|TRBD2|TRBJ2-4|-
CASSLGGGADIQYF
TGTGCCAGCAGCTTAGGCGGGGGAGCGGACATTCAGTACTTC
>TRBV4-1|TRBD1|TRBJ2-7|-
CASSPQQGASSYEQYF
TGCGCCAGCAGCCCGCAACAGGGGGCTAGCTCCTACGAGCAGTACTTC
>TRBV27|TRBD2|TRBJ2-1|-
CASSPRGAGAYNEQFF
TGTGCCAGCAGCCCCCGGGGAGCGGGGGCCTACAATGAGCAGTTCTTC
>TRBV6-5|-|TRBJ2-1|-
CASSAVGEPYNEQFF
TGTGCCAGCAGCGCTGTAGGAGAGCCCTACAATGAGCAGTTCTTC
>TRBV5-4|-|TRBJ1-1|-
CASSLRGINTEAFF
TGTGCCAGCAGCTTGAGGGGCATTAACACTGAAGCTTTCTTT
>TRBV18|TRBD1|TRBJ1-3|-
CASSPNDRVGNTIYF
TGTGCCAGCTCACCGAACGACAGGGTTGGCAACACCATATATTTT
>TRBV5-4|-|TRBJ2-5|-
CASSGPQGPQETQYF
TGTGCCAGCAGCGGACCACAGGGCCCCCAAGAGACCCAGTACTTC
>TRBV5-5|TRBD1|TRBJ1-5|-
CASSSGQGQQPQHF
TGTGCCAGCAGTTCTGGACAGGGCCAACAGCCCCAGCATTTT
>TRBV7-9|-|TRBJ2-5|-
CASSLSETQYF
TGTGCCAGCAGCTTAAGCGAGACCCAGTACTTC
>TRBV29-1|-|TRBJ1-2|-
CSVEQPVAADGYTF
TGCAGCGTTGAACAACCCGTAGCGGCGGATGGCTACACCTTC
>TRBV11-2|-|TRBJ2-2|-
CASSLQGAKTGELFF
TGTGCCAGCAGCCTACAGGGTGCAAAAACCGGGGAGCTGTTTTTT
>TRBV9|-|TRBJ1-1|-
CASSVATDMNTEAFF
TGTGCCAGCAGCGTAGCGACAGATATGAACACTGAAGCTTTCTTT
>TRBV4-1|TRBD1|TRBJ1-1|few
CASSQGTGKLNTEAFF
TGCGCCAGCAGCCAAGGGACAGGGAAACTGAACACTGAAGCTTTCTTT
>TRBV10-3|TRBD1|TRBJ1-2|-
CAISRDSRDGYTF
TGTGCCATCAGTCGGGACAGCAGAGATGGCTACACCTTC
>TRBV10-2|TRBD1|TRBJ1-2|-
CASSAWTGSGYTF
TGCGCCAGCAGTGCCTGGACAGGGAGCGGCTACACCTTC
>TRBV2|TRBD2|TRBJ2-1|-
CASSGTSGYNEQFF
TGTGCCAGCAGTGGGACTAGCGGGTACAATGAGCAGTTCTTC
>TRBV5-4|-|TRBJ1-1|-
CASSFIGGTEAFF
TGTGCCAGCAGCTTTATCGGGGGCACTGAAGCTTTCTTT
>TRBV11-2|-|TRBJ1-5|few
CASSLPSRVEFGSNQPQHF
TGTGCCAGCAGCTTACCCAGCAGGGTGGAATTCGGGAGCAATCAGCCCCAGCATTTT
>TRBV5-3|TRBD2|TRBJ2-1|-
CARSSYGRVGYNEQFF
TGTGCCAGAAGCTCGTACGGGAGGGTGGGTTACAATGAGCAGTTCTTC
>TRBV6-1|-|TRBJ1-5|-
CASRLSGDSNQPQHF
TGTGCCAGCAGACTATCGGGGGATAGCAATCAGCCCCAGCATTTT
>TRBV7-8|TRBD2|TRBJ2-3|-
CASSEREGKTDTQYF
TGTGCCAGCTCAGAGCGGGAGGGCAAAACAGATACGCAGTATTTT
>TRBV30|-|TRBJ1-1|few
CACSLGNTEAFF
TGTGCCTGCAGTCTAGGGAACACTGAAGCTTTCTTT
>TRBV12-5|-|TRBJ1-1|few
CASGIGGNTEAFF
TGTGCTAGTGGGATTGGCGGGAACACTGAAGCTTTCTTT
>TRBV21-1|-|TRBJ1-1|few
CASSLRQEKGTEAFF
TGTGCCAGCAGCTTACGACAGGAGAAGGGGACTGAAGCTTTCTTT
>TRBV28|-|TRBJ1-1|-
CASTPRRGYDAEAFF
TGTGCCAGCACCCCCCGGCGAGGGTACGACGCTGAAGCTTTCTTT
>TRBV29-1|-|TRBJ1-1|-
CSVTGMGMNTEAFF
TGCAGCGTCACAGGGATGGGAATGAACACTGAAGCTTTCTTT
>TRBV13|-|TRBJ2-7|-
CASSFADYEQYF
TGTGCCAGCAGCTTCGCGGACTACGAGCAGTACTTC
>TRBV5-1|TRBD2|TRBJ2-1|-
CASSAGLAAYNEQFF
TGCGCCAGCAGCGCAGGACTAGCGGCGTACAATGAGCAGTTCTTC
>TRBV9|-|TRBJ1-1|-
CASSVGTTEAFF
TGTGCCAGCAGCGTAGGGACAACCGAAGCTTTCTTT
>TRBV5-6|-|TRBJ1-5|-
CASSRGSYSNQPQHF
TGTGCCAGCAGCCGAGGGAGCTATAGCAATCAGCCCCAGCATTTT
>TRBV7-9|-|TRBJ2-6|-
CASSAQTGSRSGANVLTF
TGTGCCAGCAGCGCCCAGACAGGTTCAAGGTCTGGGGCCAACGTCCTGACTTTC
>TRBV7-9|TRBD2|TRBJ2-7|-
CASSLAGSSGYEQYF
TGTGCCAGCAGCTTAGCGGGGTCTAGCGGATACGAGCAGTACTTC
>TRBV18|-|TRBJ1-1|once
CASSPRTGLNTEAFF
TGTGCCAGCTCACCCCGGACGGGATTGAACACTGAAGCTTTCTTT
>TRBV15|-|TRBJ2-3|few
CATTRDTDTQYF
TGTGCCACCACCCGGGACACAGATACGCAGTATTTT
>TRBV5-4|-|TRBJ1-5|few
CASSYGGYSNQPQHF
TGTGCCAGCAGCTACGGGGGTTATAGCAATCAGCCCCAGCATTTT
>TRBV6-5|-|TRBJ1-2|few
CASSYGSGTYGYTF
TGTGCCAGCAGTTACGGATCAGGAACCTATGGCTACACCTTC
>TRBV9|-|TRBJ2-1|-
CASSPRQGPYNEQFF
TGTGCCAGCAGCCCTCGTCAGGGCCCCTACAATGAGCAGTTCTTC
>TRBV5-6|TRBD2|TRBJ2-7|-
CASSGSGRGGGEQYF
TGTGCCAGCAGCGGTAGCGGGAGAGGCGGGGGGGAGCAGTACTTC
>TRBV10-3|-|TRBJ1-1|-
CAISSDRFGNTEAFF
TGTGCCATCAGTTCCGACAGGTTTGGGAACACTGAAGCTTTCTTT
>TRBV27|-|TRBJ2-1|-
CASSSYTRFNEQFF
TGTGCCAGCAGTTCATACACTAGATTCAATGAGCAGTTCTTC
>TRBV7-7|-|TRBJ2-3|once
CASSLGSGATDTQYF
TGTGCTAGCAGCTTAGGGTCAGGGGCCACAGATACGCAGTATTTT
>TRBV2|-|TRBJ1-5|-
CASGPRQPQHF
TGTGCCAGCGGCCCACGTCAGCCCCAGCATTTT
>TRBV10-3|TRBD2|TRBJ2-5|-
CAISVGTSGRGRETQYF
TGTGCCATCAGCGTCGGGACTAGCGGGAGAGGTAGAGAGACCCAGTACTTC